This TCR beta chain was retrieved from a study of blood T cell repertoires in COVID-19. Study-wide background: Samples of COVID-19 (acute and convalescent) were obtained from the United States, Italy and Spain. PBMCs, B-cell-depleted T cells, or T cells provided the cDNA or gDNA that made up the material.

As processed by the authors: By means of reference gene primer amplification, nucleated cell counts were estimated. Only in-frame clones appear in the TCRdb table, and some are missing; sequencing was by immunoSEQ multiplex PCR. V and J calls and clone size are as listed in that table; D and trimming were resolved from the DNA. The repertoire holds 160,000 or so clones, with approximately 83% as singletons. The V and J ends lost 2 bases and 2 bases respectively, with 15 bases between them. Germline values: CDR1 MGHDK, CDR2 SYGVNS. The CDR3 loop spans 16 amino acids. The source material was peripheral blood. The receptor's source is a man between 65 and 85 years old who had recovered from COVID-19. This sequence joins TRBV25-1 and TRBJ1-2, with D maybe TRBD1 (6 bases). The CDR3 loop reads CASSEQTGRLNYGYTF. The CDR3 nucleotides read TGTGCCAGCAGTGAACAGACAGGACGGCTAAACTATGGCTACACCTTC.